The clone carrying this T cell receptor (beta chain) was observed many times. Its specificity is not known. The data belong to a study of T cell repertoires in cytomegalovirus infection. About the research overall: Indications of both CMV infection and matching HLA type were provided by public TCR beta signatures.

General observations from the study: Across the ex vivo response, the dominant clonotypes were HLA-C-restricted CMV-specific TCR beta clonotypes. Public TCR beta family frequency separated CMV-and-HLA carriers, including in an independent cohort.

One entry per CDR3 protein results from TCRdb running MiXCR on the reads. The repertoire holds about 300,000 distinct CDR3 sequences, with about 9.1% as singletons. In germline, CDR1 is SGHVS, CDR2 FQNEAQ. V dropped 7 bases and J dropped 8 bases, with 18 bases sitting between them. The CDR3 covers 14 residues. The chain links TRBV7-8 to TRBJ2-1, with D possibly called TRBD1 or TRBD2 (7 bases each). Sequenced input: PBMCs. The origin of this receptor is a human donor in good health (CMV status not recorded). Some clones in this sample may be carry-over from other donors' samples. CDR3 in amino acids: CASTLGRGPDEQFF. CDR3 in DNA: TGTGCCAGCACCCTGGGGAGGGGGCCCGATGAGCAGTTCTTC.